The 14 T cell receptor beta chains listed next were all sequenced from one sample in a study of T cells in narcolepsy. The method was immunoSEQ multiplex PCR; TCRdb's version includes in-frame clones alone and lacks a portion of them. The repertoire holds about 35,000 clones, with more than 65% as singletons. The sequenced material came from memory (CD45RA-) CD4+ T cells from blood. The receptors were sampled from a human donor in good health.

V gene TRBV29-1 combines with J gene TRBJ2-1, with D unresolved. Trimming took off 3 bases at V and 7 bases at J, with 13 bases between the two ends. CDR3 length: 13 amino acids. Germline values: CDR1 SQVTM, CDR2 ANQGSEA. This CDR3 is CSVESGFLNEQFF. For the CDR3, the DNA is TGCAGCGTTGAGTCTGGGTTTCTGAATGAGCAGTTCTTC.

The CDR3 spells CASRDDRVDNIQYF. In DNA form, the CDR3 reads TGTGCCAGCAGGGACGACAGGGTAGATAACATTCAGTACTTC. The gene calls are TRBV2 and TRBJ2-4; 7 nucleotides align to TRBD1. The germline V gene has CDR1 SNHLY and CDR2 FYNNEI. The V segment lost 6 bases and the J segment 7 bases; nucleotides outside the gene matches: 9. The CDR3 is 14 residues long.

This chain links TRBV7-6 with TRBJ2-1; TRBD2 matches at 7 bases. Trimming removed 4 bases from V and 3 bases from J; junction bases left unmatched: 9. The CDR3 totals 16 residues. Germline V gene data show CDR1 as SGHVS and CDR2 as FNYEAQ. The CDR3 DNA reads TGTGCCAGCAGCTCGCGCCCTCGGGGGGACTACAATGAGCAGTTCTTC. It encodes CASSSRPRGDYNEQFF.

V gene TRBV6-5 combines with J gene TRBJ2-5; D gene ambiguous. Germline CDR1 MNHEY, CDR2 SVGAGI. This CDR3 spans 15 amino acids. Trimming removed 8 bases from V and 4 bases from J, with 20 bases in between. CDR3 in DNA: TGTGCCAGCCGCGGCGGCAGATCCATTTTAGAGACCCAGTACTTC. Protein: CASRGGRSILETQYF.

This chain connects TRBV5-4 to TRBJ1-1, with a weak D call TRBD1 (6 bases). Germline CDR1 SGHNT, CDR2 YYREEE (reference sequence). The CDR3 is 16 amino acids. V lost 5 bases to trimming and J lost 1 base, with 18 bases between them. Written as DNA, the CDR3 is TGTGCCAGCAGACCGGGACAAATCACCAAGAACACTGAAGCTTTCTTT. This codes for CASRPGQITKNTEAFF.

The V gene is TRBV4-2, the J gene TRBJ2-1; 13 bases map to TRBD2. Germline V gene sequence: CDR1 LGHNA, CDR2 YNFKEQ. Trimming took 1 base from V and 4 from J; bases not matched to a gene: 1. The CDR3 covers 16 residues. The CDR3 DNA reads TGTGCCAGCAGCCAAGGGGGACTAGCGGGATACAATGAGCAGTTCTTC. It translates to CASSQGGLAGYNEQFF.

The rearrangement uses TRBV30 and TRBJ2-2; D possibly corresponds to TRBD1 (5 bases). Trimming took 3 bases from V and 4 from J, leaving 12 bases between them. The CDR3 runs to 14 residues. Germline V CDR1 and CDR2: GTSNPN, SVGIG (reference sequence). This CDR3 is CAWSPGQGTGELFF. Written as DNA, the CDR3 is TGTGCCTGGAGCCCAGGGCAGGGCACCGGGGAGCTGTTTTTT.

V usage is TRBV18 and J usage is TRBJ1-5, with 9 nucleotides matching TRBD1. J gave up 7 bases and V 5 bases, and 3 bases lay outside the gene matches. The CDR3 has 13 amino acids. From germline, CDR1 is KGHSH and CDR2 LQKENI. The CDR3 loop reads CASSATGGQPQHF. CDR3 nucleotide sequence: TGTGCCAGCTCAGCTACAGGGGGCCAGCCCCAGCATTTT.

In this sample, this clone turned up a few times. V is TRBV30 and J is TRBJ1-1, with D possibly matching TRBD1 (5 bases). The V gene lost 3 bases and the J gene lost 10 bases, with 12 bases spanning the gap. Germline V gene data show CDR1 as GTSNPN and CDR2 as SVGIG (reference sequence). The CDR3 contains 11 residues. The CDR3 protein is CAWRTGTRAFF. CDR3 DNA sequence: TGTGCCTGGAGGACCGGGACGAGAGCTTTCTTT.

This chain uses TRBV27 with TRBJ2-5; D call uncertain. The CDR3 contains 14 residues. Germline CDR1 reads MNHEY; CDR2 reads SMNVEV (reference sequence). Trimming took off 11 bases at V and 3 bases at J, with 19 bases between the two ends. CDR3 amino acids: CAGFWSYVKETQYF. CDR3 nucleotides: TGTGCCGGCTTCTGGTCCTACGTTAAAGAGACCCAGTACTTC.

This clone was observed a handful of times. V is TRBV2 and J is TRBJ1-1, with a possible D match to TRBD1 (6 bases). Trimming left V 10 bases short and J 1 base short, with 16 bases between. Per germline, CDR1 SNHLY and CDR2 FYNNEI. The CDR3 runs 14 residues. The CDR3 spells CANLQGGRNTEAFF. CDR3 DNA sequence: TGTGCCAACTTACAGGGTGGAAGGAACACTGAAGCTTTCTTT.

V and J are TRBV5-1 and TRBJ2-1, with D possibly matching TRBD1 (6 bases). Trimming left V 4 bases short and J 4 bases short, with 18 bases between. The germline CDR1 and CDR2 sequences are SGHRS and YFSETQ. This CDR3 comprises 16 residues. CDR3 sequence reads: CASSQSQGTAYNEQFF. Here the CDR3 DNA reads TGCGCCAGCAGCCAGAGCCAGGGGACCGCTTACAATGAGCAGTTCTTC.

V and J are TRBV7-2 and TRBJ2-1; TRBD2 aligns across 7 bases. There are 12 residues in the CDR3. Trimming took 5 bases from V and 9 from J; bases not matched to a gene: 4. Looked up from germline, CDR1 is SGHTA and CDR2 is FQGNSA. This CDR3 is CASSIRTSEQFF. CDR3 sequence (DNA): TGTGCCAGCAGCATCCGGACTAGTGAGCAGTTCTTC. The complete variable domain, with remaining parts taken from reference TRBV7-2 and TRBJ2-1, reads GAGVSQSPSNKVTEKGKDVELRCDPISGHTALYWYRQSLGQGLEFLIYFQGNSAPDKSGLPSDRFSAERTGGSVSTLTIQRTQQEDSAVYLCASSIRTSEQFFGPGTRLTVL.

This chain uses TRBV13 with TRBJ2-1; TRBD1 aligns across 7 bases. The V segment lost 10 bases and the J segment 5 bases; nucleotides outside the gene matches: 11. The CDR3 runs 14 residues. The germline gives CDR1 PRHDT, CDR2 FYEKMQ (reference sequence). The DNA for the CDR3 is TGTGCCACCTCCCGCCGGGACAGTGACAATGAGCAGTTCTTC. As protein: CATSRRDSDNEQFF.